What follows is one T cell receptor (beta chain) and its context. The target antigen is unknown. Assay used: immunoSEQ multiplex PCR; TCRdb lists only in-frame clones, some missing. Among 110,000 or so clones listed, 85% to 90% were seen once. Pooled together were second doses at about 4 or about 12 weeks. The source of the sample is a study of T cell responses to AZD1222 COVID-19 vaccine. Study-wide points: Only a handful of individuals given AZD1222 were seropositive at baseline. Rises in breadth and depth of Spike-specific TCRs came after two AZD1222 doses.

The receptor was isolated from an adult who received the AZD1222 COVID-19 vaccine. The specimen was peripheral blood, collected 28 days after the second AZD1222 dose.

The CDR3 nucleotides read TGTGCCACCGGGAAACTGGGGGAGACCCAGCATTTT. It yields the protein CATGKLGETQHF. The chain employs TRBV24-1 and TRBJ1-5; a weak D match, TRBD1 (5 bases). The CDR3 is 12 residues long. V shed 9 bases and J shed 11 bases, with 16 bases lying between them. Looked up from germline, CDR1 is KGHDR and CDR2 is SFDVKD.